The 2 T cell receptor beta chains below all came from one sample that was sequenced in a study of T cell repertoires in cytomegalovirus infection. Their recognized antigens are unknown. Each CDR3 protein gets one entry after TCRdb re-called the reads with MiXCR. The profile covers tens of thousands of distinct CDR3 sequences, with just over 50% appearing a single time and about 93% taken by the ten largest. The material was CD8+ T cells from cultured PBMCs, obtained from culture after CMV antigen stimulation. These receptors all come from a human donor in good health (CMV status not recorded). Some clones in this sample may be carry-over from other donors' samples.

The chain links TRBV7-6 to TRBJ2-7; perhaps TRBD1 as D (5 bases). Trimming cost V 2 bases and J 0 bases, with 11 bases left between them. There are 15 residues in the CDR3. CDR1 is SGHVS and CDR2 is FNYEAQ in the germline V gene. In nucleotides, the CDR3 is TGTGCCAGCAGCTTACTTAACGGACACTCCTACGAGCAGTACTTC. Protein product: CASSLLNGHSYEQYF.

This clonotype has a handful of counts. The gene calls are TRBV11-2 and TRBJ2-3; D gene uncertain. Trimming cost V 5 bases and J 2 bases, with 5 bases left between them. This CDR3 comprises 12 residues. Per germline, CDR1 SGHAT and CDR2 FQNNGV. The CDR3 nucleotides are TGTGCCAGCAGCCCTTCCACAGATACGCAGTATTTT. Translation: CASSPSTDTQYF.